This entry lists 32 T cell receptor beta chains sequenced from one sample in a study of T cells in Graves' hyperthyroidism and ophthalmopathy. Researchers amplified the TCR beta CDR3 regions from RNA transcripts. A first-round RT-PCR of the TCR CDR3 used the HTBI primer set. MiXCR was run by TCRdb on the multiplex PCR reads, yielding one entry per CDR3 protein. Of 75,000 to 100,000 distinct CDR3 sequences listed, roughly 40% were seen once; the top ten hold roughly a tenth. Source material: peripheral blood or thyroid tissue (not recorded which). The source of these receptors is a woman aged 25 to 45 with Graves' hyperthyroidism.

The sample holds many counts of this clonotype. The chain uses TRBV27 and TRBJ2-7, with 8 bases lining up with TRBD1. This CDR3 is built from 12 residues. J gave up 7 bases and V 4 bases, and 3 bases lay outside the gene matches. The germline V gene has CDR1 MNHEY and CDR2 SMNVEV (reference sequence). This chain's CDR3 is CASSSTGVEQYF. CDR3 bases: TGTGCCAGCAGTTCGACAGGGGTGGAGCAGTACTTC.

This clonotype was seen many times. This chain links TRBV10-3 with TRBJ1-2, with D perhaps matching TRBD1 (5 bases). Trimming removed 7 bases from V and 0 bases from J, with 12 bases in between. Germline V gene data show CDR1 as ENHRY and CDR2 as SYGVKD. The CDR3 totals 14 residues. CDR3 residues: CAITEQAANYGYTF. The CDR3, as DNA: TGTGCCATCACAGAACAGGCCGCTAACTATGGCTACACCTTC.

This clonotype was counted many times. This chain connects TRBV10-3 to TRBJ2-7; perhaps TRBD1 as D (6 bases). The CDR3 is made up of 16 amino acids. Germline loops: CDR1 ENHRY, CDR2 SYGVKD. Trimming took 3 bases from V and 6 from J, leaving 21 bases between them. In nucleotides, the CDR3 is TGTGCCATCAGTGACCCTCTTGGCAGGGGCATAGGCGAGCAGTACTTC. This translates into CAISDPLGRGIGEQYF.

This clonotype appeared a single time. A read error may explain this, as a much larger clone is one base away. The genes are TRBV4-2 and TRBJ1-1; D is ambiguous. CDR1 and CDR2 from the germline V gene are LGHNA and YNFKEQ. The CDR3 length is 14 residues. Here the CDR3 reads CASSQENSDTEASF. Written as DNA, the CDR3 is TGTGCCAGCAGCCAAGAGAACAGCGACACTGAAGCTTCCTTT.

This chain uses TRBV20-1 with TRBJ1-5; 10 bases fit TRBD1. The germline V gene encodes CDR1 DFQATT and CDR2 SNEGSKA (reference sequence). V lost 2 bases to trimming and J lost 11 bases; unmatched junction nucleotides: 9. CDR3 length equals 14 residues. This CDR3 reads CSARPGQGGWTQHF. The CDR3 DNA sequence: TGCAGTGCTAGACCCGGACAGGGGGGATGGACCCAGCATTTT.

The V call is TRBV20-1, the J call TRBJ1-6; 9 nucleotides match TRBD1. CDR3 size: 15 residues. V was clipped by 3 bases and J by 7 bases; unmatched bases: 7. Germline V gene lookup returns CDR1 DFQATT and CDR2 SNEGSKA (reference sequence). CDR3 amino acids: CSASPPGQGNSPLHF. CDR3 coding DNA: TGCAGTGCTAGCCCACCGGGACAGGGCAATTCACCCCTCCACTTT.

This clonotype occurred many times. The chain employs TRBV2 and TRBJ2-5, with D possibly TRBD1 on 6 matching bases. The CDR3 is 13 amino acids. Germline CDR1 SNHLY, CDR2 FYNNEI. The ends were cut back, 4 bases at V and 2 bases at J, with 8 bases in the middle. For the CDR3, the DNA is TGTGCCAGCAGTGGTGACAGGCAAGAGACCCAGTACTTC. Its translation: CASSGDRQETQYF.

DNA of the CDR3: TGTGCCAGCAGCGTAGTGGACAGCCAGCCCCAGCATTTT. Amino acid sequence: CASSVVDSQPQHF. This chain links TRBV9 with TRBJ1-5; TRBD1 is a possible D gene (6 bases). In germline, CDR1 is SGDLS, CDR2 YYNGEE. Trimming cost V 0 bases and J 7 bases, with 8 bases left between them. This CDR3 spans 13 amino acids.

This clonotype was detected many times. The V and J genes are TRBV19 and TRBJ1-4; 7 bases are a match to TRBD1. Germline CDR1 is LNHDA and CDR2 is SQIVND (reference sequence). V shed 6 bases and J 0 bases; nucleotides not matched to a gene: 7. The CDR3 consists of 16 residues. CDR3 sequence reads: CASRDRETATNEKLFF. The CDR3 DNA reads as TGTGCCAGTAGAGACAGGGAGACCGCAACTAATGAAAAACTGTTTTTT.

This clonotype was recorded at least ten times. This chain joins TRBV3-1 and TRBJ1-3; unclear D gene. Germline assignment: CDR1 LGHDT and CDR2 YNNKEL (reference sequence). V lost 0 bases, J lost 0 bases, and 9 bases lay in between. CDR3 length equals 16 residues. The CDR3 region has the DNA TGTGCCAGCAGCCAAGATTCCCGGAACTCTGGAAACACCATATATTTT. Translated, it gives CASSQDSRNSGNTIYF.

This clonotype showed up just once. This chain links TRBV2 with TRBJ2-4, with TRBD1 identical over 8 bases. The CDR3 has 12 residues. Per germline, CDR1 SNHLY and CDR2 FYNNEI. The ends lost 7 bases at V and 5 bases at J; junction bases unmatched: 1. CDR3 loop: CASMGQENIQYF. The CDR3 DNA reads as TGTGCCAGCATGGGACAGGAAAACATTCAGTACTTC.

This clonotype was seen many times. The rearrangement links TRBV7-2 to TRBJ1-1; D is possibly TRBD1 (5 bases). Germline values: CDR1 SGHTA, CDR2 FQGNSA. The V gene lost 2 bases and the J gene lost 4 bases, with 11 bases spanning the gap. The CDR3 extends over 14 amino acids. CDR3 protein: CASSLQGGGTEAFF. Written as DNA, the CDR3 is TGTGCCAGCAGCTTACAGGGTGGTGGCACTGAAGCTTTCTTT.

This clonotype was seen repeatedly, ten times or more. The gene calls are TRBV5-1 and TRBJ2-3; D is undetermined. This CDR3 is built from 16 residues. CDR1 SGHRS and CDR2 YFSETQ come from the germline V gene. V was trimmed by 4 bases and J by 1 base, leaving 16 bases between them. The CDR3 is CASSLAPPGGTDTQYF. The CDR3 DNA is TGCGCCAGCAGCCTCGCCCCACCTGGTGGCACAGATACGCAGTATTTT. Variable domain in full (rest from reference TRBV5-1 and TRBJ2-3): KAGVTQTPRYLIKTRGQQVTLSCSPISGHRSVSWYQQTPGQGLQFLFEYFSETQRNKGNFPGRFSGRQFSNSRSEMNVSTLELGDSALYLCASSLAPPGGTDTQYFGPGTRLTVL.

The sample holds many counts of this clonotype. The V gene is TRBV10-3, the J gene TRBJ2-7; no definite D call. This CDR3 region has 16 residues. V was cut by 0 bases and J by 0 bases, with 12 bases left in between. From germline, CDR1 is ENHRY and CDR2 SYGVKD. This chain's CDR3 is CAISESVGANSYEQYF. In DNA, the CDR3 is TGTGCCATCAGTGAGTCGGTCGGAGCCAACTCCTACGAGCAGTACTTC.

This rearrangement joins TRBV10-1 to TRBJ2-7, with no clear D. Germline CDR1 is WNHNN and CDR2 is SYGVQD (reference sequence). V shed 7 bases and J shed 0 bases, with 10 bases lying between them. CDR3 length: 13 residues. In DNA, the CDR3 is TGCGCCAGCATACCGAGCGTCTCCTACGAGCAGTACTTC. It specifies CASIPSVSYEQYF.

The sample holds many counts of this clonotype. The V call is TRBV7-2, the J call TRBJ2-5, with D unclear. This CDR3 contains 13 residues. Trimming stripped 1 base from V and 7 bases from J, with 10 bases between. Germline assignment: CDR1 SGHTA and CDR2 FQGNSA. CDR3 nucleotide sequence: TGTGCCAGCAGCTTAGAGGCTGAGGTGACCCAGTACTTC. This encodes CASSLEAEVTQYF.

Comments on this clonotype: A much larger clone sits a single nucleotide away, making a read error possible. The CDR3 end shows no conserved phenylalanine or tryptophan, and so a read error is likely. The chain joins TRBV7-9 to TRBJ2-3; D tentatively fits TRBD1 or TRBD2 (5 bases each). The CDR3 consists of 15 residues. Germline lookup yields CDR1 SEHNR and CDR2 FQNEAQ (reference sequence). The germline V and J ends were trimmed by 4 bases and 6 bases, with 17 bases remaining between them. CDR3 in DNA: TGTGCCAGCAGCTCCGGGATGGGGAACAGGGATACGCAGTATCTT. It specifies CASSSGMGNRDTQYL.

This chain connects TRBV11-2 to TRBJ2-2; D is uncertain. Germline CDR1 reads SGHAT; CDR2 reads FQNNGV. Deletions cut 1 base from V and 6 bases from J, with 6 bases between. This CDR3 has 13 amino acids. The CDR3 DNA reads TGTGCCAGCAGCTTAGGCGAGTCCGGGGAGCTGTTTTTT. As protein: CASSLGESGELFF.

The chain is built from TRBV20-1 and TRBJ2-7; 9 bases match TRBD2. Trimming cost V 5 bases and J 4 bases; bases outside gene matches: 12. This CDR3 has 15 amino acids. Germline CDR1 and CDR2: DFQATT and SNEGSKA (reference sequence). CDR3 region: CSALPPGGRGYEQYF. Written as DNA, the CDR3 is TGCAGTGCTTTACCCCCAGGCGGGAGGGGATACGAGCAGTACTTC.

This clonotype was detected ten times or more. The chain is built from TRBV24-1 and TRBJ1-1, with a possible D match to TRBD1 (6 bases). Germline CDR1 KGHDR, CDR2 SFDVKD. This CDR3 has 13 residues. Trimming pared 2 bases from V and 3 bases from J, leaving 6 bases between. Written as DNA, the CDR3 is TGTGCCACCAGTGATTGGGGGCACACTGAAGCTTTCTTT. Its protein is CATSDWGHTEAFF.

This clonotype was seen repeatedly, ten times or more. The J gene is TRBJ2-7, the V gene TRBV19; D is perhaps TRBD1 (5 bases). The length of the CDR3 is 14 residues. Trimming stripped 6 bases from V and 3 bases from J, with 15 bases between. In germline, CDR1 is LNHDA, CDR2 SQIVND (reference sequence). The CDR3 region has the DNA TGTGCCAGTAGCACGACAGAGCTTAACTACGAGCAGTACTTC. Its protein is CASSTTELNYEQYF.

In its sample, this clonotype was seen many times. This rearrangement joins TRBV28 to TRBJ1-2; 9 bases line up with TRBD1. After removal of 3 bases from V and 4 bases from J, the junction contained 6 bases not matched to a gene. The CDR3 contains 15 residues. Germline V gene sequence: CDR1 MDHEN, CDR2 SYDVKM. The CDR3 here is CASSFWDRDSYGYTF. DNA of the CDR3: TGTGCCAGCAGTTTCTGGGACAGGGATAGCTATGGCTACACCTTC.

In its sample, this clonotype was seen many times. The rearrangement joins TRBV11-2 to TRBJ2-5; no definite D call. V lost 4 bases, J lost 3 bases, and 9 bases lay in between. CDR1 is SGHAT, CDR2 FQNNGV, per germline. This CDR3 contains 13 residues. The CDR3 region has the DNA TGTGCCAGCAGCTCCTCCCGGGAAGAGACCCAGTACTTC. Translating gives CASSSSREETQYF. The full variable domain, completed using reference TRBV11-2 and TRBJ2-5, is EAGVAQSPRYKIIEKRQSVAFWCNPISGHATLYWYQQILGQGPKLLIQFQNNGVVDDSQLPKDRFSAERLKGVDSTLKIQPAKLEDSAVYLCASSSSREETQYFGPGTRLLVL.

Notes on this clonotype: A read error may explain this, as a much larger clone is one base away. The CDR3 reads CSVSLLAGGPGTDTQYF. In DNA, the CDR3 is TGCAGTGTTAGTCTACTAGCGGGAGGGCCAGGCACAGATACGCAGTATTTT. The rearrangement links TRBV20-1 to TRBJ2-3; 13 bases are shared with TRBD2. Unmatched junction bases numbered 11, after V lost 7 bases and J lost 1 base. This CDR3 comprises 17 residues. The germline CDR1 and CDR2 sequences are DFQATT and SNEGSKA (reference sequence).

The chain joins TRBV18 to TRBJ2-3; D call uncertain. The V gene's germline CDR1 is KGHSH and CDR2 LQKENI. The CDR3 covers 11 residues. V dropped 8 bases and J dropped 2 bases, with 5 bases sitting between them. Written as DNA, the CDR3 is TGTGCCAGCCAGCTCACAGATACGCAGTATTTT. Translated: CASQLTDTQYF.

This clonotype was seen ten or more times. This chain links TRBV28 with TRBJ1-6; D call uncertain. CDR3 size: 16 residues. V lost 2 bases, J lost 1 base, and 9 bases lay in between. Per the germline V gene, CDR1 is MDHEN and CDR2 is SYDVKM. The CDR3 coding sequence is TGTGCCAGCAGTTTAAGAGGATGGTCCTATAATTCACCCCTCCACTTT. Amino acids: CASSLRGWSYNSPLHF.

In this sample, this clonotype turned up many times. The V call is TRBV5-1, the J call TRBJ2-7; 7 bases fit TRBD2. After removal of 3 bases from V and 2 bases from J, the junction contained 5 bases not matched to a gene. The germline V gene encodes CDR1 SGHRS and CDR2 YFSETQ. The CDR3 is 14 amino acids. DNA for the CDR3: TGCGCCAGCAGCTGGCGGACTAGTACCTACGAGCAGTACTTC. Translated, it gives CASSWRTSTYEQYF.

This clonotype was recorded at least ten times. The CDR3 nucleotides read TGTGCCAGCAGCCCTATGACTGAAAACTATGGCTACACCTTC. Residues: CASSPMTENYGYTF. This chain joins TRBV7-2 and TRBJ1-2; no clear D. The CDR3 spans 14 residues. Germline CDR1 reads SGHTA; CDR2 reads FQGNSA. V lost 5 bases to trimming and J lost 2 bases, with 12 bases between them.

This chain uses TRBV5-8 with TRBJ1-2; D is possibly TRBD1 (6 bases). The germline V gene has CDR1 SGHTS and CDR2 YDEGEE. The V end was cut by 4 bases, the J end by 6 bases, with 13 bases between. The CDR3 runs 13 residues. The CDR3 DNA sequence: TGTGCCAGCAGCCTACAGGGAGCCCATGGCTACACCTTC. Translating gives CASSLQGAHGYTF.

This clonotype was seen many times. V is TRBV20-1 and J is TRBJ2-7, with D perhaps matching TRBD2 (6 bases). Trimming removed 6 bases from V and 2 bases from J, with 20 bases in between. Per the germline V gene, CDR1 is DFQATT and CDR2 is SNEGSKA (reference sequence). This CDR3 is 15 amino acids long. The CDR3 reads CSASPYWDWTYEQYF. Written as DNA, the CDR3 is TGCAGTGCAAGCCCCTACTGGGACTGGACCTACGAGCAGTACTTC.

Comment on this clonotype: The junction shows a germline mismatch at one end, possibly a read error. The rearrangement links TRBV7-8 to TRBJ1-5; D is unresolved. Germline V gene lookup returns CDR1 SGHVS and CDR2 FQNEAQ. The CDR3 length is 12 residues. CDR3 nucleotide sequence: TGTACCAGCACCTCGCCGGGGCAGCCCCAGCATTTT. Translated, it gives CTSTSPGQPQHF.

This rearrangement joins TRBV5-5 to TRBJ1-3; D call uncertain. CDR3 length: 15 amino acids. Germline CDR1 reads SGHKS; CDR2 reads YYEKEE (reference sequence). Between the trimmed V and J ends, which lost 1 base and 0 bases, there was a span of 8 bases. CDR3: CASSLYGSSGNTIYF. The DNA for the CDR3 is TGTGCCAGCAGCTTGTACGGATCCTCTGGAAACACCATATATTTT.